The T cell receptor (beta chain) under discussion was sequenced for a study of beta chain features in type 1 diabetes. The sequenced template was cDNA made from the entire isolated RNA. TCRdb's table, derived via immunoSEQ multiplex PCR, lists solely in-frame clones and lacks some. This table has some 40,000 clones, around 49% appearing once. The CDR3 loop spans 14 amino acids. The germline gives CDR1 SGHNT, CDR2 YYREEE (reference sequence). Losses at the gene ends were 6 bases for V and 5 bases for J; bases not matched to a gene: 11. The chain links TRBV5-4 to TRBJ2-7, with 7 nucleotides matching TRBD2. The sequencing sample was made of central memory CD4+ T cells from blood. The origin of this receptor is a young woman in good health. Here the CDR3 DNA reads TGTGCCAGCACCAGACTAGCAGAACCACACGAGCAGTACTTC. Translating gives CASTRLAEPHEQYF. The full variable domain, completed using reference TRBV5-4 and TRBJ2-7, is ETGVTQSPTHLIKTRGQQVTLRCSSQSGHNTVSWYQQALGQGPQFIFQYYREEENGRGNFPPRFSGLQFPNYSSELNVNALELDDSALYLCASTRLAEPHEQYFGPGTRLTVT.